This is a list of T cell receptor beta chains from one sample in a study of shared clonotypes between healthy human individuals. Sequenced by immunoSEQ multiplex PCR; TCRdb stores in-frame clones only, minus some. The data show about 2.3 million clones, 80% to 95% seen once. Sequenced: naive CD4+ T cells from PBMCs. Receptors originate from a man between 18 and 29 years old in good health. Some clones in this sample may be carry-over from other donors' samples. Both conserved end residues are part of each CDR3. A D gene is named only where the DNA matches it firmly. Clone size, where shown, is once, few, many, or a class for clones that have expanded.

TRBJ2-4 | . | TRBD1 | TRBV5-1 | TGCGCCAGCAGCTTGGCAGGGGGCGGGTCAGCCAAAAACATTCAGTACTTC | CASSLAGGGSAKNIQYF
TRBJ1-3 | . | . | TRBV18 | TGTGCCAGCTCCCCAGGGGCTGGAAACACCATATATTTT | CASSPGAGNTIYF
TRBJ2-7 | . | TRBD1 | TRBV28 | TGTGCCAGCAGTACCGGGACAGGGGGCAAGTACTTC | CASSTGTGGKYF
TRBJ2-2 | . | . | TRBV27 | TGTGCCAGCAGTTTTTCGATGGGAACGCCAAACACCGGGGAGCTGTTTTTT | CASSFSMGTPNTGELFF
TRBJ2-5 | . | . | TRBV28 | TGTGCCACACGTTATTTTCCTCAAGAGACCCAGTACTTC | CATRYFPQETQYF
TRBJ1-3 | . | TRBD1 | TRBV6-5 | TGTGCCAGCAGGAGGGGGCCAGGGGCTGGAAACACCATATATTTT | CASRRGPGAGNTIYF
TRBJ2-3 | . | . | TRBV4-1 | TGCGCCAGCAGCCGCACAGCAGATACGCAGTATTTT | CASSRTADTQYF
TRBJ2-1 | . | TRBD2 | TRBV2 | TGTGCCAGCAGCGCAAGGGGCGGGAGGGTGGATGAGCAGTTCTTC | CASSARGGRVDEQFF
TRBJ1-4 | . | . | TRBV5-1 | TGCGCCAGCAGCTTTCGGGCGGACGGTCGATCCGGGACTAATGAAAAACTGTTTTTT | CASSFRADGRSGTNEKLFF
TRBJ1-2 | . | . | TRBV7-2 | TGTGCCAGCAGCCCATTCCAGCGGACGGTGGTAGGGGATGGCTACACCTTC | CASSPFQRTVVGDGYTF
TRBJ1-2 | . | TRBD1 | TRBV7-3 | TGTGCCAGCAGCTCCAGACAGGGTTCTAACTATGGCTACACCTTC | CASSSRQGSNYGYTF
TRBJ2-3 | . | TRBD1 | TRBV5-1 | TGCGCCAGCAGCTTAGGGACAGGGGCAGATACGCAGTATTTT | CASSLGTGADTQYF
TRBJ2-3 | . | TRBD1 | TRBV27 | TGTGCCAGCAGTCCTTCCTCCGGGACAGGGCGAGATACGCAGTATTTT | CASSPSSGTGRDTQYF
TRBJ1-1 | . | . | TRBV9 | TGTGCCAGCAGCGGGGAGGCAGGAGGGCACACTGAAGCTTTCTTT | CASSGEAGGHTEAFF
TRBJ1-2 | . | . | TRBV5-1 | TGCGCCAGCAGCAGACAGATAGCTAACTATGGCTACACCTTC | CASSRQIANYGYTF
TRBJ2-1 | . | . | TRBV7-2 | TGTGCCAGCAGCTTCCAGAGCTCCTACAATGAGCAGTTCTTC | CASSFQSSYNEQFF
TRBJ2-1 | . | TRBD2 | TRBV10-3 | TGTGCCATCAGGGGGACTAGCGAGTACAATGAGCAGTTCTTC | CAIRGTSEYNEQFF
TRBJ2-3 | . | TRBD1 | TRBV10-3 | TGTGCCATCAGTGGACGGACAGGGGGCACAGATACGCAGTATTTT | CAISGRTGGTDTQYF
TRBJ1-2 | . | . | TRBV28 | TGTGCCAGCAGTTTATTGACCGCCTATGGCTACACCTTC | CASSLLTAYGYTF
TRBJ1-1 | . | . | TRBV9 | TGTGCCAGCAGCCCCCGTTTGGTCGGGGGGATGAACACTGAAGCTTTCTTT | CASSPRLVGGMNTEAFF
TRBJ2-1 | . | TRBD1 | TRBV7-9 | TGTGCCAGCAGCAACCGGGACAGCTACAATGAGCAGTTCTTC | CASSNRDSYNEQFF
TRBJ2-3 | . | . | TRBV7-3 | TGTGCCAGCAGCCCCGAAGGGGGGGGGATAGATACGCAGTATTTT | CASSPEGGGIDTQYF
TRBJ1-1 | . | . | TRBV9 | TGTGCCAGCAGCGGATATTCACAGGGTACTGAAGCTTTCTTT | CASSGYSQGTEAFF
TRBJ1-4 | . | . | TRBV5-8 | TGTGCCAGCAGAATAGTGGCTAATGAAAAACTGTTTTTT | CASRIVANEKLFF
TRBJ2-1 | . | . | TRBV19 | TGTGCCAGTAGTGGACGGTCGCTCGGCTACAATGAGCAGTTCTTC | CASSGRSLGYNEQFF
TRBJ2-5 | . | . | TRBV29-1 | TGCAGCGTCTTGGGGGCGCAAGAGACCCAGTACTTC | CSVLGAQETQYF
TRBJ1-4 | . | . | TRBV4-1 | TGCGCCAGCAGCCAAGGCCTTGAAAAACTGTTTTTT | CASSQGLEKLFF
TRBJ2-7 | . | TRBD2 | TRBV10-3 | TGTGCCATCGGCCGACTAGCGGGAGGGTACGAGCAGTACTTC | CAIGRLAGGYEQYF
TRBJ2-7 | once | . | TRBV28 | TGTGCCAGCAACCCCCCACTAGGAGGCGAGCAGTACTTC | CASNPPLGGEQYF
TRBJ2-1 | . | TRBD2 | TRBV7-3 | TGTGCCAGCAGCTTATTGGTAGCGGGAGGGGATGAGCAGTTCTTC | CASSLLVAGGDEQFF
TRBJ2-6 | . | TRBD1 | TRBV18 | TGTGCCAGCTCACCACCATCCAGGGGGACAGGCGCCTCTGGGGCCAACGTCCTGACTTTC | CASSPPSRGTGASGANVLTF
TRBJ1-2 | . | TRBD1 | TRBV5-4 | TGTGCCAGCAACACACCCGGACAGGGTGTTGGCTACACCTTC | CASNTPGQGVGYTF
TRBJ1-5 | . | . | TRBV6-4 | TGTGCCAGCAGTGTGTCAGGACCCCCACCTCATCTCTTTAGCAATCAGCCCCAGCATTTT | CASSVSGPPPHLFSNQPQHF
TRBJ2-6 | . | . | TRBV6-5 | TGTGCCATCGCACCAGGGTCTGGGGCCAACGTCCTGACTTTC | CAIAPGSGANVLTF
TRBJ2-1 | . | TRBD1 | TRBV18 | TGTGCCAGCTCACCGGGACAGCTCTACAATGAGCAGTTCTTC | CASSPGQLYNEQFF
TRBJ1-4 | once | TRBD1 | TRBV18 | TGTGCCAGCTCACTCATCTCTTCCGGGACAGGGGATGAAAAACTGTTTTTT | CASSLISSGTGDEKLFF
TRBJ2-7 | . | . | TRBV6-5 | TGTGCCAGCAGACCGAACAGATACGAGCAGTACTTC | CASRPNRYEQYF
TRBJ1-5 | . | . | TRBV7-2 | TGTGCCAGCAGCTTGGGCGGGAGACAGCCCCAGCATTTT | CASSLGGRQPQHF
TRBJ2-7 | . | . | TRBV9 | TGTGCCAGCAGCGAGGCCCTCGGGTACGAGCAGTACTTC | CASSEALGYEQYF
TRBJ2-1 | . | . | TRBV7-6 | TGTGCCAGCAGCTTAATCCGGGGGACAGAGGGATTGTATGAGCAGTTCTTC | CASSLIRGTEGLYEQFF
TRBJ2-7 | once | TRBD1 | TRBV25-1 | TGTGCCAGGACAGGGGAGCCCTACGAGCAGTACTTC | CARTGEPYEQYF
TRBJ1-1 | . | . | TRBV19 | TGTGCCAGTAGCCACCGGAGGGGCAATACACCCCCCGAAGCTTTCTTT | CASSHRRGNTPPEAFF
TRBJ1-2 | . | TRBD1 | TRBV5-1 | TGCGCCAGCAGCTTGGAGGGGGCGCGGGGCTACACCTTC | CASSLEGARGYTF
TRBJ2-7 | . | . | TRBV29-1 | TGCAGCGCTCGGGGGTCAACCTACGAGCAGTACTTC | CSARGSTYEQYF